This TCR beta chain was retrieved from a study of Ad26.COV2.S vaccination and SARS-CoV-2 variants (dated by TCRdb to about 2021). Concerning the study at large: Vaccine-arm donors came from COV1001, a multicentre, randomized, double-blind, placebo-controlled phase I-IIa trial of Ad26.COV2.S in healthy adults. Ad26.COV2.S was given intramuscularly at 5x10^10 or 1x10^11 viral particles, as a single shot or as two shots 56 days apart. The specificity and breadth of SARS-CoV-2-reactive T cell receptors after Ad26.COV2.S vaccination were assessed by TCRbeta repertoire sequencing. The TCR-sequenced set comprised around 32 samples: some 20 Ad26.COV2.S vaccine recipients, 5 placebo recipients and 8 SARS-CoV-2 convalescent individuals. Participants in the trial were split at random into five groups of five each, receiving low-dose or high-dose Ad26.COV2.S once or twice, or else placebo on both occasions. Investigators remained blinded to trial group allocation during experiments and outcome assessment. What the study reported, not specific to this receptor: Compared with placebo recipients, Ad26.COV2.S recipients showed higher spike-specific TCR breadth (P = 0.0014). After vaccination, spike-specific CD8+ and CD4+ T cell responses were reported to show substantial breadth. According to the authors, total T cell responses may have been underestimated by the TCR breadth and depth analyses. The study was not powered to compare responses between vaccine doses or regimens. Non-spike TCR breadth was comparable between vaccine and placebo recipients, consistent with the vaccine containing only spike.

The immunoSEQ Assay was used to sequence TCRbeta CDR3 regions. After extraction, genomic DNA underwent amplification by bias-controlled multiplex PCR, followed by high-throughput sequencing. The study's own analysis went as follows. To quantify the absolute abundance of every unique TCRbeta CDR3 region, sequences were collapsed and filtered. T cell fraction was estimated by normalizing TCRbeta template counts to usable DNA, with usable DNA measured through amplification of reference genes found in all nucleated cells. Repertoire TCRs were annotated as SARS-CoV-2-specific by exact matching of V gene, CDR3 amino acid sequence and J gene to a known reactive TCR set. The reference SARS-CoV-2 TCR set was obtained from MIRA and was filtered for enrichment in COVID-19-positive ImmuneCODE repertoires, whereby public or cross-reactive TCRs were removed. Using the MIRA antigens, annotated TCRs were further analysed by specific ORF or by position within an ORF. Breadth was defined as the number of annotated unique rearrangements divided by the total number of unique productive rearrangements, and depth was defined as the summed frequency of the annotated unique rearrangements. Two-sided Wilcoxon rank-sum tests were used to compare TCR breadth between groups. Here the immuneACCESS table is served through TCRdb, limited to in-frame sequences with V and J called. Missing clones are a known gap in these copies; in checked studies unresolved V genes cover under half, and the rest lacks a known reason. The V and J calls and clone size were taken over from that table, and D and trimming were inferred from the DNA. This sample has about 480,000 clones in its table, and roughly 87% of those were observed once. Over 10% of the sample is taken by the ten largest.

In regard to this clone: Its antigen has not been determined. No qualities accompany the bases; no much larger clone lies one base away.

The treatment or condition label, as the study defines it: some 20 received Ad26.COV2.S at low or high dose, single or two shots; several received placebo; per-sample allocation not given. Repertoires of vaccine and placebo recipients were sequenced from samples taken on day 63 after the first injection. In Cohort 1b, 25 or so adults aged 18-55 years were enrolled at a single site in Boston, USA, between 29 July and 7 August 2020. Ad26.COV2.S was a replication-incompetent adenovirus type 26 vector that expressed a prefusion-stabilized SARS-CoV-2 spike protein derived from the original Wuhan strain. Trimming costs V 4 bases and J 2 bases, and their ends lie 14 bases apart. CDR1 MGHRA and CDR2 YSYEKL were looked up in the germline V gene. The CDR3 starts with the cysteine, ends with the phenylalanine, and has 15 residues. Only the CDR3 portion is preserved as DNA: 45 bases, with reading frame beginning at the first base.

The sample consisted of peripheral blood, taken in a trial of Ad26.COV2.S vaccine versus placebo. The sequence joins TRBV4-1 to TRBJ1-1, with the D gene not confidently named. The sequence came from a person between 18 and 59 years old who received the Ad26.COV2.S COVID-19 vaccine or a placebo. The DNA sequence is as follows: TGCGCCAGCAGCCCCCCGGGCCGTGGAAACACTGAAGCTTTCTTT. The resulting protein is CASSPPGRGNTEAFF.